This TCR beta chain derives from a study of cytomegalovirus exposure and HLA in healthy donors. Study at large: Around 190 million T cells yielded roughly 100 million unique TCR beta sequences, as an earlier analysis found. Unique TCRs numbering roughly 85 million, obtained from HLA-typed donors, made up an early data release.

On this clone itself: Its cognate antigen is unknown.

60 Vbeta and 13 Jbeta primers were used in PCR. Repertoires were generated with immunoSEQ multiplex PCR, while TCRdb's copy carries only in-frame clones and drops some. Altogether 150,000 to 200,000 clones are present, around 82% being singletons, with the ten largest covering less than 2%. Findings and limits, study-wide: Later analysis demonstrated an association between a missense DCLRE1C variant and TCR beta V- and J-gene trimming.

Donors showed nominal health when sampled, although they likely had unrecorded immune exposures. Germline V gene lookup returns CDR1 SQVTM and CDR2 ANQGSEA. The CDR3 totals 14 residues. V dropped 1 base and J dropped 4 bases, with 13 bases sitting between them. The rearrangement joins TRBV29-1 to TRBJ1-2; unclear D gene. Material for sequencing was PBMCs. The TCR comes from a man aged 18 to 30 in good health and CMV-seronegative. CDR3 coding DNA: TGCAGCGTTGAAGGAGAGGGATTGACCTATGGCTACACCTTC. This translates into CSVEGEGLTYGYTF. The full variable domain, rest sourced from reference TRBV29-1 and TRBJ1-2, is SAVISQKPSRDICQRGTSLTIQCQVDSQVTMMFWYRQQPGQSLTLIATANQGSEATYESGFVIDKFPISRPNLTFSTLTVSNMSPEDSSIYLCSVEGEGLTYGYTFGSGTRLTVV.